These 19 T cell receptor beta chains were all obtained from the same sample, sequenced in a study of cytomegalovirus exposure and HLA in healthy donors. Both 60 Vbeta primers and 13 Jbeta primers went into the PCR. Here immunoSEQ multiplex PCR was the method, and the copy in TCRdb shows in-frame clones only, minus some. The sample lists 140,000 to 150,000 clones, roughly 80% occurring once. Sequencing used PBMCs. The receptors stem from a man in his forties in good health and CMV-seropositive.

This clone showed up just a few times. CDR3 residues: CASSPKRATYGYTF. CDR3 nucleotides: TGCGCCAGCAGCCCAAAGCGCGCTACTTATGGCTACACCTTC. V usage is TRBV4-3 and J usage is TRBJ1-2; D is ambiguous. The V gene's germline CDR1 is LGHNA and CDR2 YSLEER. V was pared by 4 bases and J by 5 bases, with 14 bases between. The CDR3 has 14 residues.

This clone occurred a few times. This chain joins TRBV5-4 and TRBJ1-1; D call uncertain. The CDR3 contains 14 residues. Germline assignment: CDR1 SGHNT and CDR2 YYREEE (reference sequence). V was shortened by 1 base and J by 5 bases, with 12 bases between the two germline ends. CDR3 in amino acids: CASSLPGEVTEAFF. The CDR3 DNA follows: TGTGCCAGCAGCTTGCCGGGTGAAGTTACTGAAGCTTTCTTT.

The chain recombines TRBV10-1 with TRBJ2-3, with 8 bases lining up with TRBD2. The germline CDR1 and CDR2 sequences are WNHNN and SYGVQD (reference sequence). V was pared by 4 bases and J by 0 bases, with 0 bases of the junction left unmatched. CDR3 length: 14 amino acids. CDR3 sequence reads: CASSVAGSTDTQYF. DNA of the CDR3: TGCGCCAGCAGTGTAGCGGGAAGCACAGATACGCAGTATTTT.

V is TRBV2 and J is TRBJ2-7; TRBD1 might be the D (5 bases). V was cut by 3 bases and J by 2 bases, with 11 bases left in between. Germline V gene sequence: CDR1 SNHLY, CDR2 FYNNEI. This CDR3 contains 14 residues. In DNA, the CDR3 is TGTGCCAGCAGTGAGGGGCGGCCACCCTACGAGCAGTACTTC. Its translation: CASSEGRPPYEQYF. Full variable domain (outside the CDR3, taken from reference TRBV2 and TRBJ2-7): EPEVTQTPSHQVTQMGQEVILRCVPISNHLYFYWYRQILGQKVEFLVSFYNNEISEKSEIFDDQFSVERPDGSNFTLKIRSTKLEDSAMYFCASSEGRPPYEQYFGPGTRLTVT.

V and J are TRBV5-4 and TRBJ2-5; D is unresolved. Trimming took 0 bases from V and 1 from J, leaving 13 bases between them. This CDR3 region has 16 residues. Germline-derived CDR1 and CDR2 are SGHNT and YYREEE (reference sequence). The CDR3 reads CASSLGAATRQETQYF. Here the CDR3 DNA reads TGTGCCAGCAGCTTGGGGGCTGCGACACGCCAAGAGACCCAGTACTTC.

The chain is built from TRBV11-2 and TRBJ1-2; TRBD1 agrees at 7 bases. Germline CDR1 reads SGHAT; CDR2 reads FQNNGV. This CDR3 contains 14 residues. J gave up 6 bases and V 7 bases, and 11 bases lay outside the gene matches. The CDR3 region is CASNPDRAADGYTF. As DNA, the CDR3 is TGTGCCAGCAATCCTGACAGGGCGGCGGATGGCTACACCTTC.

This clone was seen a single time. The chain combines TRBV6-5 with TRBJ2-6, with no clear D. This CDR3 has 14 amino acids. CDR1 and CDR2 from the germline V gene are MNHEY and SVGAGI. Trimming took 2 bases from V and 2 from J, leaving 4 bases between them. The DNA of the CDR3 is TGTGCCAGCAGTTACGGAGCTGGGGCCAACGTCCTGACTTTC. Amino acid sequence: CASSYGAGANVLTF.

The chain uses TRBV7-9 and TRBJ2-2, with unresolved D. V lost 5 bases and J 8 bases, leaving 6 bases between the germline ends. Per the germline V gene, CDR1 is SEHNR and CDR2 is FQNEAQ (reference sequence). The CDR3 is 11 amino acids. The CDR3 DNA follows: TGTGCCAGCAGCGCTATTGGGGAGCTGTTTTTT. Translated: CASSAIGELFF.

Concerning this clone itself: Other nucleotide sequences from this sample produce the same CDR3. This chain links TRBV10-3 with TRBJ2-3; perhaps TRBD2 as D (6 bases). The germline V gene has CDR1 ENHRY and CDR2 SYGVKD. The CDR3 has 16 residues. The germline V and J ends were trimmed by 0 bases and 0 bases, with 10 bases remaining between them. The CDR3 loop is CAISESGEASTDTQYF. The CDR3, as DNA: TGTGCCATCAGTGAGTCGGGGGAGGCAAGCACAGATACGCAGTATTTT.

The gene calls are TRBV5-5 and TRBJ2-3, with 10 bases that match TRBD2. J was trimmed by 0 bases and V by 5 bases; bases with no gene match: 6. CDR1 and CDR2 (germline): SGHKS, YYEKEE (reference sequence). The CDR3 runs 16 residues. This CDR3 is CASSVGLASSTDTQYF. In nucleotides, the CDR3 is TGTGCCAGCAGTGTGGGACTAGCGTCTAGCACAGATACGCAGTATTTT.

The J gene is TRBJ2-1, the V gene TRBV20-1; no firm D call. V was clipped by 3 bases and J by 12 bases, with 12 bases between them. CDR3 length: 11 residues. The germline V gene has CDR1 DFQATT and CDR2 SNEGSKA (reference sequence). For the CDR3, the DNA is TGCAGTGCTAGGGTAGGAGCCCGGCAGTTCTTC. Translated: CSARVGARQFF.

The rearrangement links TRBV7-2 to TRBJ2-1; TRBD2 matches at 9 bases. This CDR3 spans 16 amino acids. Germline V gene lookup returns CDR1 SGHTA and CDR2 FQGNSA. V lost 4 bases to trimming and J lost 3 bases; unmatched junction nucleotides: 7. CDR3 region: CASSSTGTSHYNEQFF. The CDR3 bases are TGTGCCAGCAGCTCGACGGGGACTAGCCACTACAATGAGCAGTTCTTC.

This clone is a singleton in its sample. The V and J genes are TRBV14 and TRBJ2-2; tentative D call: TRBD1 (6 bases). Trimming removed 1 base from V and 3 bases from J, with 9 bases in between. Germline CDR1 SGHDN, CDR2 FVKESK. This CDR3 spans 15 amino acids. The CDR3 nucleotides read TGTGCCAGCAGCCAAGGGACAGTTTACACCGGGGAGCTGTTTTTT. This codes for CASSQGTVYTGELFF.

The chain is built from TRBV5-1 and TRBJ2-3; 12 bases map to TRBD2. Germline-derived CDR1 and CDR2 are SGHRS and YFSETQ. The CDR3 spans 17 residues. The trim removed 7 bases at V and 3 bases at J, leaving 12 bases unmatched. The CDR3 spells CASSTGASGRVTDTQYF. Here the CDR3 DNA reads TGCGCCAGCTCCACGGGGGCTAGCGGGAGGGTGACAGATACGCAGTATTTT.

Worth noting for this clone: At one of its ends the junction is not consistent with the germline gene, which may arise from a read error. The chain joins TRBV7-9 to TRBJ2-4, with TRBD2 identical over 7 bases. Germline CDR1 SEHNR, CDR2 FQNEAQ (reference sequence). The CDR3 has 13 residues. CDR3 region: CAGGELAKNSQYF. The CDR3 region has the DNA TGTGCCGGGGGGGAGCTAGCCAAAAACAGTCAGTACTTC. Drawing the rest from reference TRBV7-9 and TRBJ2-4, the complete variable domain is DTGVSQNPRHKITKRGQNVTFRCDPISEHNRLYWYRQTLGQGPEFLTYFQNEAQLEKSRLLSDRFSAERPKGSFSTLEIQRTEQGDSAMYLCAGGELAKNSQYFGAGTRLSVL.

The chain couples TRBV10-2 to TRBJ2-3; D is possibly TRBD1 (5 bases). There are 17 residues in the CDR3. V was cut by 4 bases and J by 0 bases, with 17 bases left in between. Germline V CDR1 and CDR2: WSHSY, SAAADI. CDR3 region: CASSGAQGVSSTDTQYF. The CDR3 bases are TGCGCCAGCAGTGGGGCGCAGGGCGTTTCTAGCACAGATACGCAGTATTTT.

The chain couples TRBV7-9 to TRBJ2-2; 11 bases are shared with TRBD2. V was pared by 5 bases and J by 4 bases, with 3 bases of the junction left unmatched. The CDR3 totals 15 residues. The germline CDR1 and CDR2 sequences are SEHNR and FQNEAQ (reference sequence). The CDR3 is CASSQLAGGTGELFF. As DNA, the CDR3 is TGTGCCAGCAGCCAGCTAGCGGGAGGCACCGGGGAGCTGTTTTTT.

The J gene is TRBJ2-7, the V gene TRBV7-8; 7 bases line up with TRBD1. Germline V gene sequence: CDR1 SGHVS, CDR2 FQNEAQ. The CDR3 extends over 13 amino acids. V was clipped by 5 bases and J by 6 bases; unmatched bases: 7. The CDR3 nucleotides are TGTGCCAGCAGCCCGGACAGGTCTGTCGAGCAGTACTTC. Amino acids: CASSPDRSVEQYF.

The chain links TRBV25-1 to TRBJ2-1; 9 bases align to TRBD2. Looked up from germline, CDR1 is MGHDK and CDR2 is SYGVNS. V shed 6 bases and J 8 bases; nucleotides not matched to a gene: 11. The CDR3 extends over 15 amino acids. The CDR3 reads CASSPGASGTYEQFF. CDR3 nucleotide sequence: TGTGCCAGCAGCCCCGGAGCTAGCGGGACCTATGAGCAGTTCTTC.